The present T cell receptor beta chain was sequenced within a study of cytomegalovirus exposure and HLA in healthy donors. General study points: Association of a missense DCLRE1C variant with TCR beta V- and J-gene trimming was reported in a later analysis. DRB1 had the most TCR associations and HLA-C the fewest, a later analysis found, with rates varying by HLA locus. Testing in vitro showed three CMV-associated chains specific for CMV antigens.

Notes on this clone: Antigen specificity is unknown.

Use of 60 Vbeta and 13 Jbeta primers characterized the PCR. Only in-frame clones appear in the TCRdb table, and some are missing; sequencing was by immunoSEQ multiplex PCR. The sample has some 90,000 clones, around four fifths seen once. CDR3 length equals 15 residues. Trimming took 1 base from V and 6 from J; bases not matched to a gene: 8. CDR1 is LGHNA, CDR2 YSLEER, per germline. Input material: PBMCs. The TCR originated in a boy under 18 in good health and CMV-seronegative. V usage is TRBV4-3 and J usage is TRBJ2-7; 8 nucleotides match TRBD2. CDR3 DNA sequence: TGCGCCAGCAGCCAAGGACTAGCGAGAACAGTCGAGCAGTACTTC. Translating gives CASSQGLARTVEQYF.